These 14 T cell receptor beta chains share one sample of origin, sequenced in a study of OX40 agonist ivuxolimab in advanced cancers. This table comes from immunoSEQ multiplex PCR, and its TCRdb copy is limited to in-frame clones, with some not included. The sample gives about 30,000 clones, approximately 80% of which show up once; 29% is in the top ten. The specimen comprised CD4+ or CD8+ T cells sorted from blood, sampled in a trial of the OX40 agonist ivuxolimab. These receptors originate from an adult with an advanced solid tumor such as melanoma, head and neck, liver or kidney cancer.

The V call is TRBV7-9, the J call TRBJ1-2; 12 bases map to TRBD1. In germline, CDR1 is SEHNR, CDR2 FQNEAQ (reference sequence). This CDR3 contains 14 residues. V lost 8 bases and J lost 6; bases outside the gene matches: 7. The CDR3 DNA is TGTGCCAGCCCCGGGACAGGGGGCCTTAATGGCTACACCTTC. This sequence encodes CASPGTGGLNGYTF.

This chain connects TRBV14 to TRBJ2-2; unclear D gene. Deletions cut 4 bases from V and 8 bases from J, with 11 bases between. Germline V lookup: CDR1 SGHDN, CDR2 FVKESK. The CDR3 length is 13 residues. For the CDR3, the DNA is TGTGCCAGCAGCCCTCCCGGGTTGGGGGAGCTGTTTTTT. Translated, it gives CASSPPGLGELFF.

V and J are TRBV28 and TRBJ2-3, with D possibly TRBD1 on 6 matching bases. The CDR3 loop spans 19 amino acids. The germline V gene encodes CDR1 MDHEN and CDR2 SYDVKM. V was shortened by 3 bases and J by 0 bases, with 22 bases between the two germline ends. In nucleotides, the CDR3 is TGTGCCAGCAGTTTGGACAGCATCTCCTTTTTTATTAGCACAGATACGCAGTATTTT. Its translation: CASSLDSISFFISTDTQYF.

This clone is deemed large (0.1 to 1%). The chain's CDR3 is CASSFEYEQYF. The CDR3 bases are TGTGCCAGCAGCTTCGAGTACGAGCAGTACTTC. The J gene is TRBJ2-7, the V gene TRBV5-6; the D is unclear. Deletions cut 2 bases from V and 4 bases from J, with 4 bases between. Germline V gene sequence: CDR1 SGHDT, CDR2 YYEEEE. The CDR3 has 11 amino acids.

This chain uses TRBV7-9 with TRBJ1-3; unclear D gene. This CDR3 comprises 17 residues. Germline V gene data show CDR1 as SEHNR and CDR2 as FQNEAQ (reference sequence). V gave up 1 base and J gave up 3 bases, with 16 bases separating them. As DNA, the CDR3 is TGTGCCAGCAGCTTAGAGTGGGGTCTAGGGTTTGGAAACACCATATATTTT. Protein product: CASSLEWGLGFGNTIYF.

The chain links TRBV6-5 to TRBJ2-1; D perhaps matches TRBD2 (7 bases). The germline gives CDR1 MNHEY, CDR2 SVGAGI. V was pared by 0 bases and J by 6 bases, with 12 bases between. The CDR3 is made up of 15 amino acids. The CDR3: CASSYSRGLGNEQFF. The CDR3 nucleotides are TGTGCCAGCAGTTACTCGCGGGGGCTGGGCAATGAGCAGTTCTTC.

The chain couples TRBV29-1 to TRBJ1-1; D call uncertain. Germline CDR1 is SQVTM and CDR2 is ANQGSEA. Trimming took off 7 bases at V and 2 bases at J, with 14 bases between the two ends. This CDR3 is built from 13 residues. DNA for the CDR3: TGCAGCGGTTTGAATTTAGCAAACACTGAAGCTTTCTTT. It specifies CSGLNLANTEAFF.

The J gene is TRBJ2-3, the V gene TRBV7-9; 9 nucleotides match TRBD2. The CDR3 is 17 amino acids. V was pared by 0 bases and J by 0 bases, with 4 bases of the junction left unmatched. Germline-derived CDR1 and CDR2 are SEHNR and FQNEAQ (reference sequence). In nucleotides, the CDR3 is TGTGCCAGCAGCTTAGCGTGGCTAGCGGGAAGCACAGATACGCAGTATTTT. Encoded protein: CASSLAWLAGSTDTQYF.

In DNA form, the CDR3 reads TGTGCCAGCAGTACCCGAGACGGACGCGATTCTGACGATACGCAGTATTTT. Its translation is CASSTRDGRDSDDTQYF. The chain has TRBV27 and TRBJ2-3; D not resolved. The length of the CDR3 is 17 residues. V lost 5 bases to trimming and J lost 6 bases, with 24 bases between them. Germline CDR1 reads MNHEY; CDR2 reads SMNVEV (reference sequence).

The chain recombines TRBV25-1 with TRBJ2-7; D uncertain. The CDR3 sequence is 12 residues long. Germline V gene lookup returns CDR1 MGHDK and CDR2 SYGVNS. V shed 2 bases and J shed 4 bases, with 6 bases lying between them. The CDR3 bases are TGTGCCAGCAGTGAAAAAGTATACGAGCAGTACTTC. Protein sequence: CASSEKVYEQYF.

This chain joins TRBV4-1 and TRBJ1-4, with unresolved D. CDR1 and CDR2 from the germline V gene are MGHRA and YSYEKL. Trimming left V 5 bases short and J 1 base short, with 8 bases between. The CDR3 length is 14 residues. CDR3 sequence: CASSSDVTNEKLFF. The CDR3 bases are TGCGCCAGCAGCTCCGACGTAACTAATGAAAAACTGTTTTTT.

The chain carries TRBV5-8 and TRBJ2-5, with D uncertain. The V end lost 0 bases, the J end lost 5 bases, and 14 bases lay between the germline ends. Germline CDR1 is SGHTS and CDR2 is YDEGEE. This CDR3 comprises 15 residues. The CDR3: CASSLGASLGETQYF. CDR3 DNA: TGTGCCAGCAGCTTGGGGGCCTCTCTTGGGGAGACCCAGTACTTC.

This chain connects TRBV7-9 to TRBJ2-7; tentatively, D is TRBD1 or TRBD2 (5 bases each). The CDR3 has 14 amino acids. Trimming pared 4 bases from V and 4 bases from J, leaving 14 bases between. Germline V gene data show CDR1 as SEHNR and CDR2 as FQNEAQ (reference sequence). The CDR3 here is CASSSWDGEYEQYF. The CDR3 DNA sequence: TGTGCCAGCAGCTCATGGGACGGGGAGTACGAGCAGTACTTC.

The CDR3 region is CASRLTGTGGGELFF. The CDR3 DNA is TGTGCCAGCAGGCTCACCGGGACAGGGGGCGGGGAGCTGTTTTTT. The chain is built from TRBV2 and TRBJ2-2; 11 bases align to TRBD1. This CDR3 contains 15 residues. Germline assignment: CDR1 SNHLY and CDR2 FYNNEI. The V segment lost 6 bases and the J segment 7 bases; nucleotides outside the gene matches: 7.